A single sample is the source of the 25 T cell receptor beta chains below, sequenced in a study of T cells in Graves' hyperthyroidism and ophthalmopathy (dated by TCRdb to about 2019). The method was multiplex PCR. TCRdb names Illumina HiSeq 2000 as the instrument used. Amplification of TCR beta CDR3 regions was carried out from RNA transcripts. For the first round of RT-PCR on the TCR CDR3, the HTBI primer set was used together with the Qiagen OneStep RT-PCR kit. TCRdb trimmed the raw reads at Q25, called clones with MiXCR and kept productive beta chains. Each entry merges the rows of one CDR3 protein and shows their most common DNA and genes. The sample yields a few hundred thousand distinct CDR3 sequences; around 15% were counted once. Of the sample, approximately 15% is held by the ten largest clones. Sequencing was performed on blood. Every receptor here comes from a middle-aged woman with Graves' hyperthyroidism.

Here the CDR3 reads CSARGRVFGTEAFF. The CDR3 DNA is TGCAGTGCTAGGGGGAGGGTGTTTGGCACTGAAGCTTTCTTT. V and J are TRBV20-1 and TRBJ1-1; D is uncertain. Germline V gives CDR1 DFQATT, CDR2 SNEGSKA (reference sequence). Trimming took 3 bases from V and 4 from J, leaving 15 bases between them. This CDR3 comprises 14 residues.

In its sample, this clonotype was seen many times. The chain uses TRBV20-1 and TRBJ1-2; a possible D gene is TRBD1 (5 bases). The ends were cut back, 6 bases at V and 4 bases at J, with 12 bases in the middle. The CDR3 extends over 12 amino acids. Germline V gives CDR1 DFQATT, CDR2 SNEGSKA (reference sequence). The CDR3 DNA reads as TGCAGTGCAATCCAGGGTCCCTATGGCTACACCTTC. This translates into CSAIQGPYGYTF.

This rearrangement joins TRBV20-1 to TRBJ2-7; possibly TRBD2 for D (5 bases). This CDR3 is 13 amino acids long. CDR1 is DFQATT and CDR2 is SNEGSKA in the germline V gene (reference sequence). The CDR3 loop reads CSAEARGNYEQYF. CDR3 bases: TGCAGCGCGGAAGCTCGAGGGAATTACGAGCAGTACTTC.

Notes on this clonotype: A much bigger clone sits one base away, suggesting this may be a read error. This chain uses TRBV27 with TRBJ1-1, with 11 bases aligning to TRBD1. Unmatched junction bases numbered 11, after V lost 8 bases and J lost 6 bases. Germline V gene sequence: CDR1 MNHEY, CDR2 SMNVEV (reference sequence). This CDR3 region has 15 residues. The CDR3: CASQDRGRVGAEAFF. In DNA form, the CDR3 reads TGTGCCAGCCAGGACAGGGGGCGGGTGGGAGCTGAAGCTTTCTTT.

This clonotype has only a few counts. The chain has TRBV29-1 and TRBJ1-1; D unresolved. Looked up from germline, CDR1 is SQVTM and CDR2 is ANQGSEA. The CDR3 has 12 amino acids. Trimming left V 1 base short and J 6 bases short, with 9 bases between. CDR3: CSVEVTAAEAFF. The CDR3 bases are TGCAGCGTTGAAGTAACAGCGGCTGAAGCTTTCTTT.

This clonotype was seen ten or more times. The chain has TRBV10-3 and TRBJ1-1, with D tentatively TRBD1 (6 bases). Germline V gene data show CDR1 as ENHRY and CDR2 as SYGVKD. The V end was cut by 3 bases, the J end by 7 bases, with 9 bases between. CDR3 length: 12 residues. The CDR3 DNA reads as TGTGCCATCAGTGAAGGGGGTGGTGAAGCTTTCTTT. Amino acids: CAISEGGGEAFF.

This clonotype was counted a few times. This chain uses TRBV5-8 with TRBJ2-7; D unclear. V lost 4 bases and J lost 2, with 7 bases in between. Germline-derived CDR1 and CDR2 are SGHTS and YDEGEE. This CDR3 is 12 amino acids long. This chain's CDR3 is CASSSVPYEQYF. CDR3 nucleotide sequence: TGTGCCAGCAGCAGCGTACCCTACGAGCAGTACTTC.

This clonotype was seen repeatedly, ten times or more. The rearrangement uses TRBV28 and TRBJ2-1; TRBD2 matches at 7 bases. CDR3 length equals 15 residues. V lost 6 bases to trimming and J lost 0 bases; unmatched junction nucleotides: 5. From germline, CDR1 is MDHEN and CDR2 SYDVKM. For the CDR3, the DNA is TGTGCCAGCAGACCAACTAGCGACTCCTACAATGAGCAGTTCTTC. This sequence encodes CASRPTSDSYNEQFF. Full variable domain (remainder filled in from reference TRBV28 and TRBJ2-1): DVKVTQSSRYLVKRTGEKVFLECVQDMDHENMFWYRQDPGLGLRLIYFSYDVKMKEKGDIPEGYSVSREKKERFSLILESASTNQTSMYLCASRPTSDSYNEQFFGPGTRLTVL.

This clonotype was detected many times. The chain carries TRBV10-3 and TRBJ2-7, with D uncertain. This CDR3 comprises 15 residues. Deletions cut 0 bases from V and 1 base from J, with 10 bases between. Germline lookup yields CDR1 ENHRY and CDR2 SYGVKD. The CDR3 here is CAISESLRSSYEQYF. The CDR3 nucleotides read TGTGCCATCAGTGAGTCTCTCCGCTCTTCCTACGAGCAGTACTTC.

The chain uses TRBV4-1 and TRBJ2-1, with 11 bases aligning to TRBD2. Germline CDR1 and CDR2: MGHRA and YSYEKL. J gave up 8 bases and V 0 bases, and 12 bases lay outside the gene matches. This CDR3 region has 18 residues. This CDR3 is CASSQELASGRRSDEQFF. Here the CDR3 DNA reads TGCGCCAGCAGCCAAGAGTTGGCTAGCGGGAGGAGGTCGGATGAGCAGTTCTTC.

This clonotype has at least ten counts. The chain carries TRBV30 and TRBJ2-3; maybe TRBD1 (6 bases). Germline CDR1 reads GTSNPN; CDR2 reads SVGIG (reference sequence). This CDR3 has 13 amino acids. Trimming removed 0 bases at V and 7 bases at J, with 11 bases between. The CDR3 DNA follows: TGTGCCTGGAGTGTAGGGGGTACGAATACGCAGTATTTT. Its translation: CAWSVGGTNTQYF.

At least ten counts were recorded for this clonotype. Germline is not matched at one junction end, which may reflect a read error. Here the CDR3 reads CASNLGGSNYGYTF. The CDR3 DNA reads TGCGCCAGCAACTTGGGAGGCAGTAACTATGGCTACACCTTC. The rearrangement joins TRBV5-1 to TRBJ1-2; no clear D gene. The CDR3 contains 14 residues. Germline V CDR1 and CDR2: SGHRS, YFSETQ.

The rearrangement uses TRBV12-3 or TRBV12-4 and TRBJ2-7, with 7 bases lining up with TRBD2. The CDR3 is made up of 17 amino acids. V was clipped by 8 bases and J by 1 base; unmatched bases: 17. CDR3: CASRAATTASGSYEQYF. DNA for the CDR3: TGTGCCAGCCGGGCGGCGACAACCGCTAGCGGTTCCTACGAGCAGTACTTC.

CDR3 nucleotides: TGTGCCACCAGGGGACAGAGGATAGGGGAGACCCAGTACTTC. As protein: CATRGQRIGETQYF. The rearrangement links TRBV10-3 to TRBJ2-5, with 7 positions matching TRBD1. V lost 10 bases and J lost 5; bases outside the gene matches: 13. Germline CDR1 is ENHRY and CDR2 is SYGVKD. The CDR3 totals 14 residues.

In this sample, this clonotype turned up many times. The CDR3 protein is CASSGPETGSLTIQYF. In nucleotides, the CDR3 is TGTGCCAGCAGTGGGCCAGAGACAGGGTCGTTAACTATCCAGTACTTC. V and J are TRBV28 and TRBJ2-4; the match to TRBD1 covers 7 bases. CDR3 length: 16 residues. From germline, CDR1 is MDHEN and CDR2 SYDVKM. V was clipped by 5 bases and J by 13 bases; unmatched bases: 20.

This clonotype has just one count. The chain recombines TRBV3-1 with TRBJ2-7; TRBD2 matches at 10 bases. This CDR3 has 16 amino acids. The junction had 4 bases not matched to a gene; V was cut back by 2 bases and J by 0 bases. Germline V gene data show CDR1 as LGHDT and CDR2 as YNNKEL (reference sequence). In DNA, the CDR3 is TGTGCCAGCAGCCAAACTAGCGGGACCTCCTCCTACGAGCAGTACTTC. Translating gives CASSQTSGTSSYEQYF.

Ten or more counts support this clonotype. This rearrangement joins TRBV2 to TRBJ2-1; D possibly corresponds to TRBD1 (5 bases). Germline CDR1 and CDR2: SNHLY and FYNNEI. The germline V and J ends were trimmed by 2 bases and 9 bases, with 11 bases remaining between them. This CDR3 contains 13 residues. Here the CDR3 DNA reads TGTGCCAGCAGTGAATCAGGGTTGGGTGAGCAGTTCTTC. This translates into CASSESGLGEQFF.

This clonotype was picked up a small number of times. The chain has TRBV28 and TRBJ1-5; 9 bases map to TRBD1. CDR3 length: 14 amino acids. Germline V CDR1 and CDR2: MDHEN, SYDVKM. The trim removed 8 bases at V and 2 bases at J, leaving 4 bases unmatched. The CDR3 loop reads CASLGQGGNQPQHF. CDR3 in DNA: TGTGCCAGCCTGGGACAGGGCGGCAATCAGCCCCAGCATTTT. Filled out from reference TRBV28 and TRBJ1-5, the complete variable domain reads DVKVTQSSRYLVKRTGEKVFLECVQDMDHENMFWYRQDPGLGLRLIYFSYDVKMKEKGDIPEGYSVSREKKERFSLILESASTNQTSMYLCASLGQGGNQPQHFGDGTRLSIL.

This clonotype was observed many times. The rearrangement joins TRBV7-2 to TRBJ1-1, with D tentatively TRBD1 (5 bases). This CDR3 is built from 16 residues. CDR1 and CDR2 (germline): SGHTA, FQGNSA. With 0 bases removed from V and 0 bases from J, the gap between germline ends came to 11 bases. CDR3 sequence reads: CASSLAPRGMNTEAFF. The CDR3 coding sequence is TGTGCCAGCAGCTTAGCGCCAAGGGGCATGAACACTGAAGCTTTCTTT. The variable domain in full, with the rest retrieved from reference TRBV7-2 and TRBJ1-1, is GAGVSQSPSNKVTEKGKDVELRCDPISGHTALYWYRQSLGQGLEFLIYFQGNSAPDKSGLPSDRFSAERTGGSVSTLTIQRTQQEDSAVYLCASSLAPRGMNTEAFFGQGTRLTVV.

The V gene is TRBV28, the J gene TRBJ2-1; D tentatively reads TRBD1 or TRBD2 (7 bases each). Germline CDR1 MDHEN, CDR2 SYDVKM. The CDR3 totals 16 residues. V dropped 5 bases and J dropped 6 bases, with 20 bases sitting between them. CDR3 sequence reads: CASSPMTGSGGNEQFF. The CDR3 DNA reads TGTGCCAGCAGTCCGATGACAGGGTCGGGGGGCAATGAGCAGTTCTTC.

This clonotype was seen many times. V usage is TRBV6-1 and J usage is TRBJ1-2; D may be TRBD1 (5 bases). Germline values: CDR1 MNHNS, CDR2 SASEGT. Trimming removed 9 bases at V and 7 bases at J, with 18 bases between. CDR3 length: 13 residues. CDR3 region: CASGAGTFGGYTF. The CDR3 DNA sequence: TGTGCCAGTGGAGCCGGGACCTTTGGTGGCTACACCTTC.

This clonotype came up many times. This sequence joins TRBV5-1 and TRBJ1-6; 9 nucleotides align to TRBD1. Losses at the gene ends were 9 bases for V and 7 bases for J; bases not matched to a gene: 11. The CDR3 runs 15 residues. The germline V gene has CDR1 SGHRS and CDR2 YFSETQ. As DNA, the CDR3 is TGCGCCACCAAAGAGACAGGGGGTTACAATTCACCCCTCCACTTT. Translation gives CATKETGGYNSPLHF. Together with reference TRBV5-1 and TRBJ1-6, the CDR3 gives the full variable domain: KAGVTQTPRYLIKTRGQQVTLSCSPISGHRSVSWYQQTPGQGLQFLFEYFSETQRNKGNFPGRFSGRQFSNSRSEMNVSTLELGDSALYLCATKETGGYNSPLHFGNGTRLTVT.

This clonotype was counted many times. The J gene is TRBJ1-2, the V gene TRBV27; 9 nucleotides match TRBD1. After removal of 5 bases from V and 6 bases from J, the junction contained 7 bases not matched to a gene. The CDR3 contains 14 residues. CDR1 and CDR2 from the germline V gene are MNHEY and SMNVEV (reference sequence). DNA of the CDR3: TGTGCCAGCAGTCCCGACAGGGGGGTTCATGGCTACACCTTC. It encodes CASSPDRGVHGYTF.

This clonotype was found many times. The V call is TRBV28, the J call TRBJ2-1, with 10 bases matching TRBD2. CDR3 length equals 17 residues. Germline trimming cut 3 bases from V and 7 bases from J; bases unmatched to any gene: 12. CDR1 and CDR2 (germline): MDHEN, SYDVKM. The CDR3 DNA reads TGTGCCAGCAGTTTTGGCCGGCTAGCGGGAGCTGAGAATGAGCAGTTCTTC. Protein sequence: CASSFGRLAGAENEQFF.

This clonotype was found many times. J is TRBJ1-1 and V is TRBV7-3, with no clear D. CDR1 and CDR2 from the germline V gene are SGHTA and FQGTGA. Trimming cost V 0 bases and J 0 bases, with 8 bases left between them. This CDR3 comprises 15 residues. CDR3: CASSLTWALNTEAFF. In nucleotides, the CDR3 is TGTGCCAGCAGCTTAACGTGGGCCCTGAACACTGAAGCTTTCTTT.